The 9 T cell receptor beta chains below all came from one sample that was sequenced in a study of T cells in Graves' hyperthyroidism and ophthalmopathy. RNA transcripts provided the source from which TCR beta CDR3 regions were amplified. The HTBI primer set drove a first-round RT-PCR of the TCR CDR3. Using its own MiXCR run on the multiplex PCR reads, TCRdb lists one record per CDR3 protein. The profile shows 640,000 or so distinct CDR3 sequences, about 14% of them singletons. Sequenced material: blood. These receptors were obtained from a young woman with Graves' ophthalmopathy.

V is TRBV20-1 and J is TRBJ2-7; D is perhaps TRBD2 (6 bases). The J call is in doubt because the DNA end fits TRBJ2-1 better. Germline lookup yields CDR1 DFQATT and CDR2 SNEGSKA (reference sequence). The CDR3 has 13 amino acids. The CDR3 sequence: CSADLAGSYEQFF. The DNA of the CDR3 is TGCAGTGCTGACTTGGCGGGGTCCTACGAGCAGTTCTTC.

In its sample, this clonotype was seen many times. V usage is TRBV5-1 and J usage is TRBJ2-7; D gene ambiguous. Germline loops: CDR1 SGHRS, CDR2 YFSETQ. V was shortened by 5 bases and J by 4 bases, with 10 bases between the two germline ends. CDR3 length: 12 residues. The CDR3 nucleotides are TGCGCCAGCAGGGGCATGGCGTACGAGCAGTACTTC. Protein sequence: CASRGMAYEQYF.

As to this clonotype: Given a much more abundant clone one base away, this may be a read error. This rearrangement joins TRBV7-3 to TRBJ2-4, with D hard to call. V was pared by 1 base and J by 9 bases, with 16 bases between. Germline CDR1 is SGHTA and CDR2 is FQGTGA. The CDR3 has 15 amino acids. This chain's CDR3 is CASSLMGRGVSIQYF. The CDR3 nucleotides read TGTGCCAGCAGCTTAATGGGCAGAGGTGTGAGCATTCAGTACTTC. Full variable domain (remainder filled in from reference TRBV7-3 and TRBJ2-4): GAGVSQTPSNKVTEKGKYVELRCDPISGHTALYWYRQSLGQGPEFLIYFQGTGAADDSGLPNDRFFAVRPEGSVSTLKIQRTERGDSAVYLCASSLMGRGVSIQYFGAGTRLSVL.

This clonotype has at least ten counts. The chain combines TRBV7-8 with TRBJ2-2; no clear D. With 5 bases removed from V and 1 base from J, the gap between germline ends came to 11 bases. Germline CDR1 reads SGHVS; CDR2 reads FQNEAQ. The length of the CDR3 is 15 residues. The CDR3 sequence is CASSPGSWNTGELFF. The CDR3 bases are TGTGCCAGCAGCCCCGGATCCTGGAACACCGGGGAGCTGTTTTTT.

This clonotype was recorded many times. V usage is TRBV6-6 and J usage is TRBJ2-7; D may be TRBD1 or TRBD2 (5 bases each). V was clipped by 1 base and J by 3 bases, with 10 bases between them. CDR3 size: 14 residues. Germline-derived CDR1 and CDR2 are MNHNY and SVGAGI (reference sequence). CDR3 loop: CASSYWRGDYEQYF. CDR3 nucleotides: TGTGCCAGCAGTTACTGGAGAGGGGACTACGAGCAGTACTTC.

The chain uses TRBV30 and TRBJ1-4; 9 nucleotides align to TRBD1. Germline V gene lookup returns CDR1 GTSNPN and CDR2 SVGIG (reference sequence). This CDR3 region has 16 residues. After removal of 3 bases from V and 2 bases from J, the junction contained 7 bases not matched to a gene. The CDR3 coding sequence is TGTGCCTGGAGCCCGGGACAGGGCGCCACTAATGAAAAACTGTTTTTT. Amino acids: CAWSPGQGATNEKLFF.

Only a few counts were recorded for this clonotype. The DNA for the CDR3 is TGTGCCAGCAGCCAAGGAAGAGGCACCGGGGAGCTGTTTTTT. Translating gives CASSQGRGTGELFF. This chain uses TRBV3-1 with TRBJ2-2; D gene ambiguous. Germline V lookup: CDR1 LGHDT, CDR2 YNNKEL (reference sequence). Trimming removed 1 base from V and 4 bases from J, with 7 bases in between. The CDR3 sequence is 14 residues long. Drawing the rest from reference TRBV3-1 and TRBJ2-2, the complete variable domain is DTAVSQTPKYLVTQMGNDKSIKCEQNLGHDTMYWYKQDSKKFLKIMFSYNNKELIINETVPNRFSPKSPDKAHLNLHINSLELGDSAVYFCASSQGRGTGELFFGEGSRLTVL.

This clonotype was recorded at least ten times. The CDR3 DNA reads as TGTGCCAGCAGCTTAACAGGGCGGGGAAACGAGCAGTACTTC. Translation gives CASSLTGRGNEQYF. This sequence joins TRBV11-1 and TRBJ2-7, with D perhaps matching TRBD1 or TRBD2 (6 bases each). Germline values: CDR1 SGHAT, CDR2 FQDESV (reference sequence). The V end was cut by 2 bases, the J end by 5 bases, with 13 bases between. The CDR3 loop spans 14 amino acids. The whole variable domain, remainder taken from reference TRBV11-1 and TRBJ2-7, is EAEVAQSPRYKITEKSQAVAFWCDPISGHATLYWYRQILGQGPELLVQFQDESVVDDSQLPKDRFSAERLKGVDSTLKIQPAELGDSAMYLCASSLTGRGNEQYFGPGTRLTVT.

The rearrangement joins TRBV11-2 to TRBJ2-2; 9 bases line up with TRBD2. The CDR3 contains 13 residues. With V trimmed by 7 bases and J by 6 bases, 3 bases remained unmatched. Per the germline V gene, CDR1 is SGHAT and CDR2 is FQNNGV. The CDR3 DNA is TGTGCCAGCAAACTAGCGGGTGCCGGGGAGCTGTTTTTT. The encoded protein is CASKLAGAGELFF.